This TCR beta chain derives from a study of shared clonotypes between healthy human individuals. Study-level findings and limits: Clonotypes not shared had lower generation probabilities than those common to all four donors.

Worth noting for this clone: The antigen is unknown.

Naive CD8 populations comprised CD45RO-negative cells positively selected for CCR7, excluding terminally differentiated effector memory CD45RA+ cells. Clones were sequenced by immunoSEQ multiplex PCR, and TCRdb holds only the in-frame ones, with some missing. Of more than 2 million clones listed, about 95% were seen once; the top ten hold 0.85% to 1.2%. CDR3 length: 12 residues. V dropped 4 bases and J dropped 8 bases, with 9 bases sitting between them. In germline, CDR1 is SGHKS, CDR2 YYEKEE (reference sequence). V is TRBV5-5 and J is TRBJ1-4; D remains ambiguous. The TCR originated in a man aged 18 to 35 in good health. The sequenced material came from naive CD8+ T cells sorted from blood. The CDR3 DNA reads TGTGCCAGCAGCCCCGAGGCAGAAAAACTGTTTTTT. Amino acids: CASSPEAEKLFF.